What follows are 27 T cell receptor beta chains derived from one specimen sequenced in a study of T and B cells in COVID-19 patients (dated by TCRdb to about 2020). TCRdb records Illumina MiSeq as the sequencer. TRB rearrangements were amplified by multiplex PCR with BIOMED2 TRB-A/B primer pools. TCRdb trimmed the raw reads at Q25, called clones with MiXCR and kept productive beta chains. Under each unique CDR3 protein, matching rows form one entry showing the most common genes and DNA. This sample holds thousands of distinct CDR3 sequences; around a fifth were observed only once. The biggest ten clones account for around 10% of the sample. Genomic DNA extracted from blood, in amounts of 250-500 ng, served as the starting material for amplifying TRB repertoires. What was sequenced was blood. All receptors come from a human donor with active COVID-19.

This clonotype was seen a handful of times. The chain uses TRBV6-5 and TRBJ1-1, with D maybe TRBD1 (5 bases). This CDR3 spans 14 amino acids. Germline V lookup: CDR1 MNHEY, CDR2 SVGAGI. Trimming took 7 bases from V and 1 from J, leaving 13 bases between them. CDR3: CASNLGRTNTEAFF. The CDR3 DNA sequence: TGTGCCAGCAATTTGGGGCGGACGAACACTGAAGCTTTCTTT.

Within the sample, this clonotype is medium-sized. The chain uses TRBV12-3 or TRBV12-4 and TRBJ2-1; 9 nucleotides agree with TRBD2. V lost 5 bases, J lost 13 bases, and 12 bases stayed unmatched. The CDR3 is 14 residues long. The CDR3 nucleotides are TGTGCCAGCAGTCAGCGGGAGGCCCTTGCGCCCCAGTTCTTC. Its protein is CASSQREALAPQFF.

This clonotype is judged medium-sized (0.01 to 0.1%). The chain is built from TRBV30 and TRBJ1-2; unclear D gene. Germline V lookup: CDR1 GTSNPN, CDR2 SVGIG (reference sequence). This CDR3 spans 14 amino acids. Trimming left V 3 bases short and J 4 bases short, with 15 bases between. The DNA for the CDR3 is TGTGCCTGGAGGGGTGTAGGGCGGGTCTATGGCTACACCTTC. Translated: CAWRGVGRVYGYTF.

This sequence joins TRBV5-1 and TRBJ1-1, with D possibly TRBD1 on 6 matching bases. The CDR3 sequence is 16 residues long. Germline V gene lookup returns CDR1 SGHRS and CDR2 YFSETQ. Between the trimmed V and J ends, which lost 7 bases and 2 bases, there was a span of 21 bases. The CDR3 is CASVPVGGIYNTEAFF. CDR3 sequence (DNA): TGCGCCAGCGTCCCCGTGGGGGGCATATATAACACTGAAGCTTTCTTT. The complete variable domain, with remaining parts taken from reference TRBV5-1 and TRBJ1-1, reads KAGVTQTPRYLIKTRGQQVTLSCSPISGHRSVSWYQQTPGQGLQFLFEYFSETQRNKGNFPGRFSGRQFSNSRSEMNVSTLELGDSALYLCASVPVGGIYNTEAFFGQGTRLTVV.

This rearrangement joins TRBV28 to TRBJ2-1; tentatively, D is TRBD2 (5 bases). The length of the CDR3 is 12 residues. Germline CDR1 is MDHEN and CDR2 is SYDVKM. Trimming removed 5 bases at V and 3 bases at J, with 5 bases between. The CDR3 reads CASSEGYNEQFF. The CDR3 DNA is TGTGCCAGCAGTGAGGGCTACAATGAGCAGTTCTTC.

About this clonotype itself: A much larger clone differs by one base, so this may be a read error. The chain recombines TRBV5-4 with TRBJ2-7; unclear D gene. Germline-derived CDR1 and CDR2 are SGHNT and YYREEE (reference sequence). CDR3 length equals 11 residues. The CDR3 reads CANSLSYEQYF. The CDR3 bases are TGTGCCAACAGCTTGTCGTACGAGCAGTACTTC.

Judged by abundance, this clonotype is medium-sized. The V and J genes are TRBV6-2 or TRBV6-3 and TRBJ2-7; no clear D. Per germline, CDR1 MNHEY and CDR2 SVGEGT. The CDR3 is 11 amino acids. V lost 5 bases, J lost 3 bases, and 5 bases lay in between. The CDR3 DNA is TGTGCCAGCAGTAACTACTACGAGCAGTACTTC. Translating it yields CASSNYYEQYF.

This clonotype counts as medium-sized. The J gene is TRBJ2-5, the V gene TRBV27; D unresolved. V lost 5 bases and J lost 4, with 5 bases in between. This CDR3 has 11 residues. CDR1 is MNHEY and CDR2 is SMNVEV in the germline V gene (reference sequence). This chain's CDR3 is CASSKGETQYF. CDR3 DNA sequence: TGTGCCAGCAGTAAGGGAGAGACCCAGTACTTC.

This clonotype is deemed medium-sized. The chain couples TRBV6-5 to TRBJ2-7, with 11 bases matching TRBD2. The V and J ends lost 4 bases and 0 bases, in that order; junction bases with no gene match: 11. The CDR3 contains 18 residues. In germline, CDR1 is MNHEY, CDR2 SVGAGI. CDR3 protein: CASSSPGLAAGNSYEQYF. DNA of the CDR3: TGTGCCAGCAGTTCCCCGGGACTAGCGGCGGGGAACTCCTACGAGCAGTACTTC.

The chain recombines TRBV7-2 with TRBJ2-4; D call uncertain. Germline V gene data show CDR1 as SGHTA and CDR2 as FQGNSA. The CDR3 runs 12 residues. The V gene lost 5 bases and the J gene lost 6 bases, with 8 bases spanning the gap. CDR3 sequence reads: CASSPSLNIQYF. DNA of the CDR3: TGTGCCAGCAGCCCATCCTTAAACATTCAGTACTTC.

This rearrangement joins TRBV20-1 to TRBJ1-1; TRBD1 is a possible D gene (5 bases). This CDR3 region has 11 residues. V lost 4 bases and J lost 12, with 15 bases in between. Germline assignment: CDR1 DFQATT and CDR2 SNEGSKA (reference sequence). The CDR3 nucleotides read TGCAGTGCTACCCAAGACAGTGCGACTTTCTTT. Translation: CSATQDSATFF.

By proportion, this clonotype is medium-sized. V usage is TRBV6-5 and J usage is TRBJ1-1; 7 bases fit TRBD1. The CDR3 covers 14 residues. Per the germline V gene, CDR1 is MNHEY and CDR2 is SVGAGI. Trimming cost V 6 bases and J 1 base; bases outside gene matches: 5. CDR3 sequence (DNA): TGTGCCAGCAGCAACAGGGGAAGGAACACTGAAGCTTTCTTT. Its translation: CASSNRGRNTEAFF.

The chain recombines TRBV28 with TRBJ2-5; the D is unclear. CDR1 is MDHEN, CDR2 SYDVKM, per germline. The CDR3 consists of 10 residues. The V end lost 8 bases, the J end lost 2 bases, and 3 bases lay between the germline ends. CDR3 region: CASAQETQYF. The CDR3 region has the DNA TGTGCCAGCGCTCAAGAGACCCAGTACTTC.

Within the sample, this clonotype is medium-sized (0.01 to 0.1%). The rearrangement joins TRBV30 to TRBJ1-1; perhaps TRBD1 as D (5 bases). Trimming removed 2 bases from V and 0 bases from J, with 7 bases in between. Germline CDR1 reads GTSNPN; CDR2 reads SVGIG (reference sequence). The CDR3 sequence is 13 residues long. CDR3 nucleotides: TGTGCCTGGAGTCGACAGTTGAACACTGAAGCTTTCTTT. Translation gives CAWSRQLNTEAFF.

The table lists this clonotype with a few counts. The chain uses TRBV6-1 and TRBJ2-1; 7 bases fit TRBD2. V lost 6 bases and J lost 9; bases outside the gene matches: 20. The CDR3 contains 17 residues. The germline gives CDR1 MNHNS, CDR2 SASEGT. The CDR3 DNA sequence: TGTGCCAGCAGCCGACTCGGACTAGAGAGTTCCAATGGTGAGCAGTTCTTC. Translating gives CASSRLGLESSNGEQFF.

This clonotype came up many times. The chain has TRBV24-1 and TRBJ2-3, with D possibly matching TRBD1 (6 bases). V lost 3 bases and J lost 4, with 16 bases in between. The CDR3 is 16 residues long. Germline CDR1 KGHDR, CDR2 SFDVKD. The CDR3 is CATSDSGRGFADTQYF. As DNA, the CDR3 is TGTGCCACCAGTGATAGCGGCAGGGGTTTTGCAGATACGCAGTATTTT.

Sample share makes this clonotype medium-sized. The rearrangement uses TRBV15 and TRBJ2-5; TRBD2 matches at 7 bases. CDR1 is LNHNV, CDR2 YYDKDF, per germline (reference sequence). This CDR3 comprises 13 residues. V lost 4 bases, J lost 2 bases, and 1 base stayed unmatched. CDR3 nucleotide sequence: TGTGCCACCAGCACTAGCGGACAAGAGACCCAGTACTTC. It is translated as CATSTSGQETQYF.

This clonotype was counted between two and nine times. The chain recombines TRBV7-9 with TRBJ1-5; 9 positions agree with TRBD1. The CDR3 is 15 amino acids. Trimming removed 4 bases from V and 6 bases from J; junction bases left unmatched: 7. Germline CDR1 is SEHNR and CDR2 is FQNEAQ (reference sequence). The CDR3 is CASSSTTGGGQPQHF. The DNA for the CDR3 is TGTGCCAGCAGCTCTACTACAGGGGGCGGTCAGCCCCAGCATTTT.

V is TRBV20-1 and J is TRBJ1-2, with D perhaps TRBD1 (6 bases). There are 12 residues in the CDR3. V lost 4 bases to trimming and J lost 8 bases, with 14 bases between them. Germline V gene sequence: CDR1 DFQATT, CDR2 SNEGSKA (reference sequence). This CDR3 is CSANPQGYGYTF. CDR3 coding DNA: TGCAGTGCTAATCCACAGGGATACGGCTACACCTTC.

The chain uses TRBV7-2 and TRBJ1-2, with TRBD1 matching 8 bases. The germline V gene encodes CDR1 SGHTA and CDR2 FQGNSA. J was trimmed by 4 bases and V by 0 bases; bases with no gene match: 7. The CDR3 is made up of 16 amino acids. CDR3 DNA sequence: TGTGCCAGCAGCTTAGCCATCAGGGGGCAGGGCTATGGCTACACCTTC. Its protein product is CASSLAIRGQGYGYTF.

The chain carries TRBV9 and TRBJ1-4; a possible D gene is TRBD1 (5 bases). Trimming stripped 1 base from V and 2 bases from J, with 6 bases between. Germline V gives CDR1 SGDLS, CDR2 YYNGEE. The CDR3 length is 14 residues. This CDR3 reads CASSVWGTNEKLFF. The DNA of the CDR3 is TGTGCCAGCAGCGTATGGGGGACTAATGAAAAACTGTTTTTT.

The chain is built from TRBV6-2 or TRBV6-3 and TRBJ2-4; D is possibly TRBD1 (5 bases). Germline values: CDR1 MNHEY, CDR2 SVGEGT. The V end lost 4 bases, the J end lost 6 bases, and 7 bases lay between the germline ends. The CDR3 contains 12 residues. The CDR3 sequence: CASSSTVNIQYF. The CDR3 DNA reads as TGTGCCAGCAGTTCGACAGTAAACATTCAGTACTTC.

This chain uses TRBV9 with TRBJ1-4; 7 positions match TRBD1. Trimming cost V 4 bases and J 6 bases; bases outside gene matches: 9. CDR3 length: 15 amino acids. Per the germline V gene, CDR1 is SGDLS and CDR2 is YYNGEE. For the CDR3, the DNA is TGTGCCAGCAGCCCCCGGGACAGTGATTATGAAAAACTGTTTTTT. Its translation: CASSPRDSDYEKLFF.

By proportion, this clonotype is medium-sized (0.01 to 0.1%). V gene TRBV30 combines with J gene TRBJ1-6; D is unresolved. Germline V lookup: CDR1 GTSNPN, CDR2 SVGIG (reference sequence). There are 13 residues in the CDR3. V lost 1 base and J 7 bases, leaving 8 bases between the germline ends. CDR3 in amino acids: CAWSARLNSPLHF. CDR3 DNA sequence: TGTGCCTGGAGTGCCCGGCTGAATTCACCCCTCCACTTT.

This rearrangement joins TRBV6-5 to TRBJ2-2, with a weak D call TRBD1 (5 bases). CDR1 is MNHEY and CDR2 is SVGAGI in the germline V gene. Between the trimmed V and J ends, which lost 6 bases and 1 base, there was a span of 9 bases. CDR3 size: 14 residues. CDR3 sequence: CASSGQGNTGELFF. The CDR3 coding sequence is TGTGCCAGCAGCGGGCAGGGGAACACCGGGGAGCTGTTTTTT.

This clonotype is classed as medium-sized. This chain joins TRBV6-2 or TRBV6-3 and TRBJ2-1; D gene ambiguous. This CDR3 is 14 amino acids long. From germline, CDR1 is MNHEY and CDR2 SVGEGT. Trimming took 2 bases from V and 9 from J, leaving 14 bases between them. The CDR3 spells CASSYAGFAAEQFF. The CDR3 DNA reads TGTGCCAGCAGTTACGCAGGTTTCGCAGCTGAGCAGTTCTTC.

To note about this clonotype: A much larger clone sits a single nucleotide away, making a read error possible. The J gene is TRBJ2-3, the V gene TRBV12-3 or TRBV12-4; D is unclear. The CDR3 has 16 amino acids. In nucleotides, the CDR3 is TGTGCCTGCAGTTTAAGGCCTCTGGGGTTAGGAGATACGCAGTATTTT. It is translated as CACSLRPLGLGDTQYF.